Each of the 5 T cell receptor beta chains below was sequenced from the same sample in a study of tumor-infiltrating lymphocytes in localized non-small cell lung cancer. Produced via immunoSEQ multiplex PCR; TCRdb's table is partial and in-frame only. The profile shows more than 9,500 clones, over 80% of them singletons. Specimen: uninvolved lung tissue not adjacent to the tumor. The receptor source for this set is a human donor with non-small cell lung cancer.

J is TRBJ1-4 and V is TRBV5-6; D unresolved. The CDR3 is 13 residues long. CDR1 and CDR2 from the germline V gene are SGHDT and YYEEEE. Trimming cost V 0 bases and J 8 bases, with 8 bases left between them. The CDR3 spells CASSLGVREKLFF. The CDR3 coding sequence is TGTGCCAGCAGCTTGGGGGTACGGGAAAAACTGTTTTTT.

In this sample, this clone turned up once. This sequence joins TRBV5-4 and TRBJ2-7, with 10 bases identical to TRBD1. The CDR3 spans 14 residues. J gave up 5 bases and V 9 bases, and 11 bases lay outside the gene matches. Germline V lookup: CDR1 SGHNT, CDR2 YYREEE (reference sequence). The CDR3 spells CATSGTGESDEQYF. CDR3 in DNA: TGTGCCACCTCCGGGACAGGGGAAAGCGACGAGCAGTACTTC.

This chain links TRBV19 with TRBJ1-3; D not certain. Germline V lookup: CDR1 LNHDA, CDR2 SQIVND (reference sequence). The CDR3 loop spans 16 amino acids. Trimming shortened V by 3 bases and J by 0 bases, and 12 bases separated the two germline ends. The CDR3 is CASSIGVWGSGNTIYF. The CDR3 DNA reads TGTGCCAGTAGTATCGGGGTTTGGGGCTCTGGAAACACCATATATTTT.

The gene calls are TRBV7-8 and TRBJ2-3; TRBD2 matches 10 bases. J was trimmed by 7 bases and V by 5 bases; bases with no gene match: 9. Per germline, CDR1 SGHVS and CDR2 FQNEAQ. This CDR3 contains 15 residues. The CDR3 nucleotides read TGTGCCAGCAGCCGGGGTAGCGGGGGGACATATACGCAGTATTTT. Translated, it gives CASSRGSGGTYTQYF.

The chain is built from TRBV6-1 and TRBJ1-2; TRBD1 matches 7 bases. The CDR3 sequence is 13 residues long. J was trimmed by 7 bases and V by 6 bases; bases with no gene match: 8. CDR1 MNHNS and CDR2 SASEGT come from the germline V gene. Here the CDR3 DNA reads TGTGCCAGCAGGCAAGGGGGCGCATCTGGCTACACCTTC. It encodes CASRQGGASGYTF.